Following are 27 T cell receptor beta chains from one sample sequenced in a study of T cells in Graves' hyperthyroidism and ophthalmopathy. Amplification targeted TCR beta CDR3 regions from RNA transcripts. First-round RT-PCR targeting the TCR CDR3 was performed with the HTBI primer set. TCRdb reprocessed the multiplex PCR reads via MiXCR and lists one record per CDR3 protein. Among around 440,000 distinct CDR3 sequences listed, around 16% were seen once. The material sequenced was blood. Every receptor here comes from a young woman with Graves' hyperthyroidism.

This clonotype has just a few counts. The gene calls are TRBV5-1 and TRBJ1-4; D gene ambiguous. The V gene's germline CDR1 is SGHRS and CDR2 YFSETQ. Trimming left V 4 bases short and J 8 bases short, with 21 bases between. The length of the CDR3 is 16 residues. The CDR3 DNA is TGCGCCAGCAGCCCAGAAAGTTCGTACGATTCCGAAAAACTGTTTTTT. Encoded protein: CASSPESSYDSEKLFF.

Comment on this clonotype: This may arise from a read error, as a much more abundant clone is one base away. This chain links TRBV6-1 with TRBJ2-7; D gene ambiguous. The CDR3 is 15 amino acids. Per the germline V gene, CDR1 is MNHNS and CDR2 is SASEGT. V lost 1 base to trimming and J lost 3 bases, with 13 bases between them. CDR3 nucleotide sequence: TGTGCCAGCAGTGAAGGATCCCAAGGTTTCTACGAGCAGTACTTC. Encoded protein: CASSEGSQGFYEQYF.

This clonotype was seen a few times. The gene calls are TRBV28 and TRBJ1-2; no clear D. The CDR3 is 17 residues long. Germline V CDR1 and CDR2: MDHEN, SYDVKM. Trimming removed 6 bases from V and 5 bases from J, with 25 bases in between. For the CDR3, the DNA is TGTGCCAGCAGCATTATCCCGTCGACATGGGTAGATTATGGCTACACCTTC. Translating gives CASSIIPSTWVDYGYTF.

Notes on this clonotype: A junction boundary mismatches the germline segment, possibly from a read error. Here the CDR3 DNA reads TGTGCCAGCAGGTTGGGTCCGGGACCTAAATTATGCTACACCTTC. Protein: CASRLGPGPKLCYTF. This sequence joins TRBV5-4 and TRBJ1-2, with D tentatively TRBD1 (5 bases). Germline CDR1 and CDR2: SGHNT and YYREEE (reference sequence). This CDR3 spans 15 amino acids.

This clonotype was counted at least ten times. The chain employs TRBV7-3 and TRBJ2-1; 9 bases fit TRBD2. Germline V gene sequence: CDR1 SGHTA, CDR2 FQGTGA. The CDR3 is made up of 15 amino acids. Losses at the gene ends were 5 bases for V and 4 bases for J; bases not matched to a gene: 6. The CDR3 DNA follows: TGTGCCAGCAGCCGAGGGACTAGCACGTACAATGAGCAGTTCTTC. It encodes CASSRGTSTYNEQFF.

This clonotype was found a few times. The chain is built from TRBV4-1 and TRBJ2-5; 7 nucleotides agree with TRBD2. V was clipped by 1 base and J by 2 bases; unmatched bases: 1. Germline V gives CDR1 MGHRA, CDR2 YSYEKL. The CDR3 length is 14 residues. CDR3 coding DNA: TGCGCCAGCAGCCAAGGGACTAGTCAAGAGACCCAGTACTTC. Amino acid sequence: CASSQGTSQETQYF.

This clonotype came up many times. The chain employs TRBV3-1 and TRBJ2-1; D is uncertain. V gave up 4 bases and J gave up 0 bases, with 10 bases separating them. This CDR3 is built from 15 residues. CDR1 and CDR2 from the germline V gene are LGHDT and YNNKEL (reference sequence). CDR3 nucleotides: TGTGCCAGCAGCCCTATTGGGGTCTCCTACAATGAGCAGTTCTTC. Encoded protein: CASSPIGVSYNEQFF.

There are many counts of this clonotype. V and J are TRBV28 and TRBJ1-2; D is undetermined. Trimming left V 2 bases short and J 4 bases short, with 8 bases between. The CDR3 sequence is 13 residues long. The germline V gene has CDR1 MDHEN and CDR2 SYDVKM. DNA of the CDR3: TGTGCCAGCAGTTTAGGTCGGTTCTATGGCTACACCTTC. Its translation is CASSLGRFYGYTF.

The chain links TRBV19 to TRBJ2-3, with D unclear. Trimming shortened V by 10 bases and J by 0 bases, and 11 bases separated the two germline ends. Germline loops: CDR1 LNHDA, CDR2 SQIVND (reference sequence). The CDR3 spans 13 residues. The DNA for the CDR3 is TGTGCCATCGCGGAAACTAGCACAGATACGCAGTATTTT. Protein sequence: CAIAETSTDTQYF.

The genes are TRBV6-1 and TRBJ2-5; perhaps D is TRBD1 or TRBD2 (5 bases each). Germline CDR1 is MNHNS and CDR2 is SASEGT. The CDR3 length is 13 residues. V was clipped by 6 bases and J by 7 bases, with 15 bases between them. CDR3 loop: CASSDWGSGTQYF. CDR3 DNA sequence: TGTGCCAGCAGCGACTGGGGGAGCGGGACCCAGTACTTC.

At least ten counts were recorded for this clonotype. The V and J genes are TRBV29-1 and TRBJ1-1; 8 bases are shared with TRBD1. Looked up from germline, CDR1 is SQVTM and CDR2 is ANQGSEA. J gave up 1 base and V 6 bases, and 4 bases lay outside the gene matches. The CDR3 is 13 residues long. The CDR3 bases are TGCAGCGTCCGGACAGGGCAGAACACTGAAGCTTTCTTT. Translation gives CSVRTGQNTEAFF.

This clonotype has more than one count but fewer than ten. The chain carries TRBV20-1 and TRBJ1-6; 10 bases map to TRBD1. The V gene's germline CDR1 is DFQATT and CDR2 SNEGSKA (reference sequence). After removal of 2 bases from V and 8 bases from J, the junction contained 12 bases not matched to a gene. The CDR3 is made up of 17 amino acids. This CDR3 reads CSARKGPGTGAHSPLHF. The CDR3 DNA reads TGCAGTGCTAGAAAAGGGCCTGGGACAGGGGCCCATTCACCCCTCCACTTT.

This clonotype occurred many times. The chain employs TRBV7-9 and TRBJ1-1; 9 bases line up with TRBD1. V shed 4 bases and J 1 base; nucleotides not matched to a gene: 7. Germline V gene lookup returns CDR1 SEHNR and CDR2 FQNEAQ (reference sequence). This CDR3 spans 16 amino acids. The CDR3 DNA is TGTGCCAGCAGCTGGCCGGGACAGGGCTCGAACACTGAAGCTTTCTTT. It specifies CASSWPGQGSNTEAFF.

V usage is TRBV18 and J usage is TRBJ2-6, with TRBD1 as a possible D gene (6 bases). CDR1 is KGHSH and CDR2 is LQKENI in the germline V gene. The V end lost 4 bases, the J end lost 4 bases, and 17 bases lay between the germline ends. The CDR3 is 17 residues long. The CDR3 bases are TGTGCCAGCTCACGACGTATCAGGGGAGCCGGGGCCAACGTCCTGACTTTC. It is translated as CASSRRIRGAGANVLTF.

This clonotype has at least ten counts. The CDR3 spells CASSLRPGDRDEQFF. The CDR3 DNA sequence: TGTGCCAGCAGTTTGAGGCCAGGCGATAGGGATGAGCAGTTCTTC. The V and J genes are TRBV12-3 or TRBV12-4 and TRBJ2-1, with D unclear. The CDR3 runs 15 residues. V lost 3 bases, J lost 8 bases, and 17 bases lay in between.

This rearrangement joins TRBV6-2 or TRBV6-3 to TRBJ1-1, with D uncertain. In germline, CDR1 is MNHEY, CDR2 SVGEGT. This CDR3 spans 12 amino acids. V dropped 0 bases and J dropped 4 bases, with 3 bases sitting between them. As DNA, the CDR3 is TGTGCCAGCAGTTACTCGGTCACTGAAGCTTTCTTT. This sequence encodes CASSYSVTEAFF.

This clonotype was counted at least ten times. The gene calls are TRBV2 and TRBJ2-1, with 7 bases aligning to TRBD1. V trimming: 5 bases; J trimming: 6 bases; junction bases outside the gene matches: 4. CDR1 SNHLY and CDR2 FYNNEI come from the germline V gene. This CDR3 contains 13 residues. CDR3 amino acids: CASSYAGGNEQFF. DNA of the CDR3: TGTGCCAGCAGTTACGCAGGGGGCAATGAGCAGTTCTTC.

This clonotype occurred a few times. The J gene is TRBJ1-2, the V gene TRBV11-2; 9 nucleotides line up with TRBD1. The ends lost 6 bases at V and 5 bases at J; junction bases unmatched: 7. The germline V gene encodes CDR1 SGHAT and CDR2 FQNNGV. The CDR3 is 14 amino acids. CDR3 nucleotides: TGTGCCAGCAGAAGCCGGGACAGGGATTATGGCTACACCTTC. It codes for CASRSRDRDYGYTF.

This clonotype was detected only a few times. The rearrangement uses TRBV7-3 and TRBJ2-1, with TRBD2 as a possible D gene (5 bases). The V end lost 4 bases, the J end lost 8 bases, and 9 bases lay between the germline ends. This CDR3 has 12 amino acids. The germline V gene has CDR1 SGHTA and CDR2 FQGTGA. CDR3 DNA: TGTGCCAGCAGCTCCGCCGGGGATGAGCAGTTCTTC. As protein: CASSSAGDEQFF. Looking up the rest from reference TRBV7-3 and TRBJ2-1 gives the full variable domain: GAGVSQTPSNKVTEKGKYVELRCDPISGHTALYWYRQSLGQGPEFLIYFQGTGAADDSGLPNDRFFAVRPEGSVSTLKIQRTERGDSAVYLCASSSAGDEQFFGPGTRLTVL.

The chain links TRBV6-5 to TRBJ2-4; tentatively, D is TRBD1 (5 bases). Trimming removed 4 bases at V and 7 bases at J, with 17 bases between. Germline CDR1 MNHEY, CDR2 SVGAGI. The CDR3 spans 15 residues. In nucleotides, the CDR3 is TGTGCCAGCAGTTCTCCGGGTCAAAGGGGCAACATTCAGTACTTC. Translated: CASSSPGQRGNIQYF.

This clonotype was detected many times. The chain carries TRBV3-1 and TRBJ2-3; a weak D match, TRBD2 (5 bases). The CDR3 is 15 residues long. The V gene lost 0 bases and the J gene lost 6 bases, with 13 bases spanning the gap. CDR1 and CDR2 (germline): LGHDT, YNNKEL (reference sequence). The CDR3 DNA reads TGTGCCAGCAGCCAAGAAGGGAGATGGTCCGATACGCAGTATTTT. As protein: CASSQEGRWSDTQYF.

This clonotype was found a few times. V is TRBV20-1 and J is TRBJ2-1; 10 nucleotides match TRBD2. Losses at the gene ends were 0 bases for V and 10 bases for J; bases not matched to a gene: 9. Germline CDR1 reads DFQATT; CDR2 reads SNEGSKA (reference sequence). CDR3 length equals 15 residues. CDR3 loop: CSARDPAGGRWEQFF. In nucleotides, the CDR3 is TGCAGTGCTAGAGACCCAGCGGGGGGGCGGTGGGAGCAGTTCTTC.

The J gene is TRBJ2-1, the V gene TRBV12-3 or TRBV12-4; D is unresolved. The CDR3 runs to 15 residues. The V end was cut by 5 bases, the J end by 0 bases, with 11 bases between. As DNA, the CDR3 is TGTGCCAGCAGTGATGAAGTGACCTCCTACAATGAGCAGTTCTTC. It specifies CASSDEVTSYNEQFF.

V gene TRBV28 combines with J gene TRBJ2-1, with D possibly being TRBD2 (6 bases). The ends were cut back, 6 bases at V and 4 bases at J, with 16 bases in the middle. The V gene's germline CDR1 is MDHEN and CDR2 SYDVKM. This CDR3 has 15 residues. The CDR3 spells CASSYNSGIYNEQFF. For the CDR3, the DNA is TGTGCCAGCAGCTACAATAGCGGAATTTACAATGAGCAGTTCTTC.

This clonotype was detected many times. The V call is TRBV27, the J call TRBJ1-1, with 9 bases fitting TRBD1. From germline, CDR1 is MNHEY and CDR2 SMNVEV (reference sequence). The CDR3 is 15 residues long. The trim removed 2 bases at V and 2 bases at J, leaving 3 bases unmatched. For the CDR3, the DNA is TGTGCCAGCAGTTTAATGGGACAGGGTAACACTGAAGCTTTCTTT. Encoded protein: CASSLMGQGNTEAFF.

The chain links TRBV30 to TRBJ2-5; 7 positions match TRBD2. Germline V gene sequence: CDR1 GTSNPN, CDR2 SVGIG (reference sequence). The J segment lost 5 bases and the V segment lost 0 bases, leaving 0 bases of the junction unmatched. The CDR3 covers 12 residues. The CDR3 here is CAWSVGGETQYF. The CDR3, as DNA: TGTGCCTGGAGTGTGGGGGGGGAGACCCAGTACTTC.

The rearrangement uses TRBV7-3 and TRBJ2-2, with no clear D. The CDR3 extends over 13 amino acids. Trimming cost V 2 bases and J 4 bases, with 5 bases left between them. Germline V gene sequence: CDR1 SGHTA, CDR2 FQGTGA. The CDR3 spells CASSLFVTGELFF. CDR3 DNA sequence: TGTGCCAGCAGCTTATTTGTCACCGGGGAGCTGTTTTTT.